Each of the 16 T cell receptor beta chains below was sequenced from the same sample in a study of blood T cells in healthy people across ages. For the second PCR, which ran for roughly 7 to 11 cycles, a sample-barcoded 5' primer and a J-beta primer mix were used. TCRdb re-called the 5' RACE reads with MiXCR, one entry per CDR3 protein. The repertoire holds roughly 800,000 distinct CDR3 sequences, with approximately 25% as singletons. Another study also made use of these data, one on T cells of mothers and their children.

Sequencing input: blood. The receptor set was obtained from a boy younger than 18 in good health.

In its sample, this clonotype was seen a few times. This chain connects TRBV7-6 to TRBJ2-3; 10 bases line up with TRBD1. The V and J ends lost 5 bases and 2 bases, in that order; junction bases with no gene match: 22. This CDR3 has 21 residues. The germline V gene encodes CDR1 SGHVS and CDR2 FNYEAQ. CDR3 bases: TGTGCCAGCAGCAGCACGGGACAGGGGATATTTTCAGGACCTTTCACAGATACGCAGTATTTT. This sequence encodes CASSSTGQGIFSGPFTDTQYF.

In this sample, this clonotype turned up a few times. This sequence joins TRBV19 and TRBJ1-1; a weak D match, TRBD1 (6 bases). V was clipped by 0 bases and J by 1 base, with 12 bases between them. Germline-derived CDR1 and CDR2 are LNHDA and SQIVND (reference sequence). This CDR3 comprises 16 residues. The CDR3, as DNA: TGTGCCAGTAGTATAGATCCGGAACAGGGGAACACTGAAGCTTTCTTT. This sequence encodes CASSIDPEQGNTEAFF.

This clonotype was seen only a few times. The J gene is TRBJ2-7, the V gene TRBV6-6; TRBD2 agrees at 7 bases. After removal of 8 bases from V and 3 bases from J, the junction contained 4 bases not matched to a gene. The CDR3 loop spans 12 amino acids. Germline V gene sequence: CDR1 MNHNY, CDR2 SVGAGI (reference sequence). DNA for the CDR3: TGTGCCAGCGGAATAGCGGGCTACGAGCAGTACTTC. Protein: CASGIAGYEQYF.

This chain connects TRBV14 to TRBJ2-5; TRBD2 might be the D (5 bases). Trimming removed 4 bases from V and 5 bases from J, with 11 bases in between. Germline V gene lookup returns CDR1 SGHDN and CDR2 FVKESK. This CDR3 comprises 13 residues. The CDR3 region is CASSLLVGETQYF. The CDR3 coding sequence is TGTGCCAGCAGCCTACTAGTGGGGGAGACCCAGTACTTC.

In DNA form, the CDR3 reads TGTGCCAGCAGCCAGACTAAGCCCCCGGGGGAGCTGTTTTTT. Amino acids: CASSQTKPPGELFF. The V call is TRBV14, the J call TRBJ2-2, with a weak D call TRBD2 (5 bases). CDR1 is SGHDN and CDR2 is FVKESK in the germline V gene. The CDR3 spans 14 residues. V was shortened by 3 bases and J by 8 bases, with 13 bases between the two germline ends.

This clonotype has more than one count but fewer than ten. CDR3 loop: CASSQDTATLETQYF. CDR3 coding DNA: TGTGCCAGCAGCCAAGATACAGCCACGTTAGAGACCCAGTACTTC. The chain has TRBV3-1 and TRBJ2-5; D gene uncertain. From germline, CDR1 is LGHDT and CDR2 YNNKEL (reference sequence). CDR3 size: 15 residues. Deletions cut 0 bases from V and 4 bases from J, with 12 bases between.

The V and J genes are TRBV12-5 and TRBJ1-2; 9 bases agree with TRBD1. This CDR3 spans 13 amino acids. V was clipped by 3 bases and J by 4 bases; unmatched bases: 0. CDR1 LGHNT and CDR2 FRNRAP come from the germline V gene. CDR3 residues: CASGLQGAYGYTF. The CDR3 bases are TGTGCTAGTGGTTTACAGGGGGCCTATGGCTACACCTTC.

This clonotype showed up just a few times. The chain is built from TRBV6-2 or TRBV6-3 and TRBJ2-2, with 12 bases that match TRBD2. This CDR3 spans 15 amino acids. V trimming: 8 bases; J trimming: 6 bases; junction bases outside the gene matches: 7. CDR1 is MNHEY, CDR2 SVGEGT, per germline. Written as DNA, the CDR3 is TGTGCCAGCCGAATCCGACTAGCGGGGGCCGGGGAGCTGTTTTTT. It is translated as CASRIRLAGAGELFF.

Worth noting for this clonotype: An end of the junction does not agree with germline; a read error may underlie this. The chain carries TRBV10-1 and TRBJ2-1; D is tentatively TRBD1 or TRBD2 (5 bases each). Per the germline V gene, CDR1 is WNHNN and CDR2 is SYGVQD (reference sequence). The CDR3 spans 16 residues. The DNA of the CDR3 is TGCGCCAGCAGTGAGTCTGCCGGGACCCGCTACGATGAGCAGTTCTTC. This encodes CASSESAGTRYDEQFF.

The V and J genes are TRBV28 and TRBJ2-7; D perhaps matches TRBD2 (5 bases). The CDR3 sequence is 13 residues long. Germline CDR1 is MDHEN and CDR2 is SYDVKM. V was clipped by 5 bases and J by 2 bases, with 10 bases between them. The CDR3 coding sequence is TGTGCCAGCAGTGGACTGGATACCTACGAGCAGTACTTC. Amino acids: CASSGLDTYEQYF.

There are a few counts of this clonotype. The chain recombines TRBV6-6 with TRBJ1-2; TRBD1 agrees at 9 bases. Unmatched junction bases numbered 5, after V lost 2 bases and J lost 4 bases. The CDR3 contains 15 residues. Germline loops: CDR1 MNHNY, CDR2 SVGAGI (reference sequence). The CDR3 protein is CASSYDRGSTYGYTF. In DNA, the CDR3 is TGTGCCAGCAGTTACGACAGGGGGAGCACCTATGGCTACACCTTC.

Note on this clonotype: The junction differs from germline at one of its ends, possibly a read error. This chain joins TRBV27 and TRBJ1-6; D is undetermined. The V gene's germline CDR1 is MNHEY and CDR2 SMNVEV (reference sequence). This CDR3 has 14 residues. The CDR3 DNA is TGTACCAGCAGCATACAGAGAGATAATTCACCCCTCCACTTT. It yields the protein CTSSIQRDNSPLHF.

The V and J genes are TRBV29-1 and TRBJ2-1, with D maybe TRBD2 (6 bases). The CDR3 runs to 15 residues. V lost 6 bases to trimming and J lost 5 bases, with 20 bases between them. Germline CDR1 and CDR2: SQVTM and ANQGSEA. CDR3 DNA: TGCAGCGTCCAACTGACTAGTGTGGGACACAATGAGCAGTTCTTC. It encodes CSVQLTSVGHNEQFF.

This chain's CDR3 is CSAPTTGLKEKLFF. The CDR3 nucleotides read TGCAGTGCCCCCACGACGGGGCTTAAGGAAAAACTGTTTTTT. The chain has TRBV20-1 and TRBJ1-4; D may be TRBD1 (5 bases). This CDR3 region has 14 residues. V was cut by 6 bases and J by 8 bases, with 19 bases left in between. Germline lookup yields CDR1 DFQATT and CDR2 SNEGSKA (reference sequence).

The chain combines TRBV24-1 with TRBJ2-1, with 11 bases that match TRBD2. Germline-derived CDR1 and CDR2 are KGHDR and SFDVKD. Trimming removed 4 bases from V and 7 bases from J; junction bases left unmatched: 8. This CDR3 is 16 amino acids long. This chain's CDR3 is CATSEVAGGPWNEQFF. CDR3 in DNA: TGTGCCACCAGTGAAGTAGCGGGAGGGCCGTGGAATGAGCAGTTCTTC.

The chain is built from TRBV20-1 and TRBJ2-7, with D tentatively TRBD1 or TRBD2 (6 bases each). Trimming took off 1 base at V and 3 bases at J, with 19 bases between the two ends. Per the germline V gene, CDR1 is DFQATT and CDR2 is SNEGSKA (reference sequence). This CDR3 has 16 amino acids. CDR3 region: CSARGGGPNYIYEQYF. In nucleotides, the CDR3 is TGCAGTGCTAGAGGTGGGGGGCCTAACTATATCTACGAGCAGTACTTC.